Below, 24 T cell receptor beta chains from the same sample are listed, as sequenced in a study of blood T cell repertoires in COVID-19. Using immunoSEQ multiplex PCR, the repertoire was profiled, and TCRdb retains in-frame clones only, with some absent. The profile shows about 270,000 clones, about nine tenths of them singletons. The specimen sequenced was PBMCs or T cells enriched from blood (not recorded which). These receptors originate from a woman between 50 and 59 years old who had recovered from COVID-19.

V usage is TRBV7-2 and J usage is TRBJ1-4, with TRBD1 matching over 9 bases. CDR1 is SGHTA and CDR2 is FQGNSA in the germline V gene. The CDR3 is 15 amino acids. V trimming: 2 bases; J trimming: 8 bases; junction bases outside the gene matches: 6. This chain's CDR3 is CASSLLGTGKEKLFF. The CDR3 DNA reads TGTGCCAGCAGCTTACTAGGGACAGGGAAAGAAAAACTGTTTTTT.

As concerns this clone: Other DNA sequences in the same sample also yield this CDR3. The chain recombines TRBV19 with TRBJ1-1, with D unclear. Germline-derived CDR1 and CDR2 are LNHDA and SQIVND (reference sequence). The CDR3 length is 13 residues. V gave up 3 bases and J gave up 0 bases, with 5 bases separating them. This CDR3 reads CASSMAVNTEAFF. DNA for the CDR3: TGTGCCAGTAGTATGGCCGTGAACACTGAAGCTTTCTTT.

V and J are TRBV4-2 and TRBJ2-2; D is undetermined. Germline loops: CDR1 LGHNA, CDR2 YNFKEQ. The germline V and J ends were trimmed by 4 bases and 0 bases, with 9 bases remaining between them. This CDR3 has 15 amino acids. CDR3 in amino acids: CASSLWQANTGELFF. DNA of the CDR3: TGTGCCAGCAGCCTCTGGCAGGCGAACACCGGGGAGCTGTTTTTT.

This clone was detected only once. The chain combines TRBV28 with TRBJ1-1, with 8 bases fitting TRBD1. The CDR3 loop spans 16 amino acids. CDR1 and CDR2 (germline): MDHEN, SYDVKM. V lost 5 bases to trimming and J lost 1 base; unmatched junction nucleotides: 9. The CDR3 region has the DNA TGTGCCAGCAGTCTACCTCCGGGACAGGCGAACACTGAAGCTTTCTTT. Protein sequence: CASSLPPGQANTEAFF.

This clone was seen a few times. The chain has TRBV5-1 and TRBJ1-4; D call uncertain. Germline CDR1 reads SGHRS; CDR2 reads YFSETQ. This CDR3 spans 15 amino acids. Trimming stripped 4 bases from V and 3 bases from J, with 13 bases between. The CDR3 sequence is CASSMDGTANEKLFF. Written as DNA, the CDR3 is TGCGCCAGCAGCATGGACGGTACGGCTAATGAAAAACTGTTTTTT.

This chain connects TRBV7-3 to TRBJ2-7, with D perhaps TRBD2 (6 bases). This CDR3 has 14 amino acids. V dropped 2 bases and J dropped 3 bases, with 11 bases sitting between them. The germline gives CDR1 SGHTA, CDR2 FQGTGA. For the CDR3, the DNA is TGTGCCAGCAGCTTAGGAGTTAGCGGCTACGAGCAGTACTTC. Amino acids: CASSLGVSGYEQYF.

The chain carries TRBV2 and TRBJ2-7, with D hard to call. The germline gives CDR1 SNHLY, CDR2 FYNNEI. V was clipped by 6 bases and J by 3 bases, with 12 bases between them. The CDR3 is made up of 13 amino acids. For the CDR3, the DNA is TGTGCCAGCAGCGAAAGTATACTCTACGAGCAGTACTTC. This encodes CASSESILYEQYF.

The chain couples TRBV6-5 to TRBJ1-2; 7 bases align to TRBD1. Germline CDR1 reads MNHEY; CDR2 reads SVGAGI. Trimming took 6 bases from V and 0 from J; bases not matched to a gene: 4. The CDR3 loop spans 14 amino acids. The CDR3 region is CASSDRATNYGYTF. The DNA for the CDR3 is TGTGCCAGCAGCGACAGGGCGACTAACTATGGCTACACCTTC.

The J gene is TRBJ1-5, the V gene TRBV5-4, with no clear D. V gave up 0 bases and J gave up 5 bases, with 9 bases separating them. The CDR3 extends over 14 amino acids. CDR1 SGHNT and CDR2 YYREEE come from the germline V gene (reference sequence). CDR3 region: CASSLDGRDQPQHF. The CDR3 DNA sequence: TGTGCCAGCAGCTTGGATGGGCGAGATCAGCCCCAGCATTTT.

The rearrangement joins TRBV4-3 to TRBJ1-2, with TRBD1 matching over 7 bases. The germline gives CDR1 LGHNA, CDR2 YSLEER. The CDR3 extends over 12 amino acids. V lost 6 bases to trimming and J lost 2 bases; unmatched junction nucleotides: 0. This CDR3 reads CASRTGNYGYTF. CDR3 nucleotide sequence: TGCGCCAGCAGGACAGGGAACTATGGCTACACCTTC.

This clone was seen just once. The chain couples TRBV12-5 to TRBJ2-3, with D maybe TRBD2 (6 bases). Deletions cut 7 bases from V and 3 bases from J, with 17 bases between. The CDR3 length is 15 residues. Germline CDR1 and CDR2: LGHNT and FRNRAP. The CDR3 bases are TGTGCTAGTGCTCCTAGCATGGGGACTACAGATACGCAGTATTTT. Translating it yields CASAPSMGTTDTQYF.

This sequence joins TRBV19 and TRBJ2-6; 9 nucleotides line up with TRBD1. Germline V lookup: CDR1 LNHDA, CDR2 SQIVND (reference sequence). The CDR3 sequence is 18 residues long. J lost 0 bases, V lost 8 bases, and 11 bases had no gene match. CDR3 protein: CASGILGQGYSGANVLTF. In DNA, the CDR3 is TGTGCCAGTGGAATACTGGGACAGGGATACTCTGGGGCCAACGTCCTGACTTTC.

The chain couples TRBV5-1 to TRBJ1-6; TRBD1 matches at 9 bases. Germline assignment: CDR1 SGHRS and CDR2 YFSETQ. This CDR3 has 16 residues. V shed 4 bases and J 5 bases; nucleotides not matched to a gene: 7. CDR3 amino acids: CASSPPGQGNNSPLHF. The CDR3 DNA sequence: TGCGCCAGCAGCCCGCCCGGACAGGGGAATAATTCACCCCTCCACTTT.

This chain links TRBV5-8 with TRBJ1-5; D gene ambiguous. The V gene's germline CDR1 is SGHTS and CDR2 YDEGEE. The CDR3 extends over 14 amino acids. Trimming removed 2 bases from V and 0 bases from J, with 6 bases in between. CDR3 sequence reads: CASSFFRSNQPQHF. The CDR3 DNA is TGTGCCAGCAGCTTCTTCCGTAGCAATCAGCCCCAGCATTTT.

CDR3 sequence: CASSQVSGTEYEQYF. CDR3 DNA: TGTGCCAGCAGCCAGGTGTCCGGGACAGAGTACGAGCAGTACTTC. The rearrangement joins TRBV7-2 to TRBJ2-7, with 7 bases matching TRBD1. J gave up 4 bases and V 5 bases, and 11 bases lay outside the gene matches. The CDR3 length is 15 residues. Germline CDR1 and CDR2: SGHTA and FQGNSA.

The V gene is TRBV7-8, the J gene TRBJ2-3; 10 bases agree with TRBD2. The CDR3 length is 17 residues. V was clipped by 5 bases and J by 3 bases; unmatched bases: 11. From germline, CDR1 is SGHVS and CDR2 FQNEAQ. The CDR3: CASSGGAGGLSTDTQYF. CDR3 nucleotide sequence: TGTGCCAGCAGCGGGGGAGCGGGAGGGCTTAGTACAGATACGCAGTATTTT.

This chain links TRBV5-1 with TRBJ1-6, with TRBD1 identical over 7 bases. Germline V lookup: CDR1 SGHRS, CDR2 YFSETQ. The CDR3 is made up of 15 amino acids. J lost 5 bases, V lost 4 bases, and 6 bases had no gene match. The CDR3 DNA follows: TGCGCCAGCAGCGAATCGGGACAGAATAATTCACCCCTCCACTTT. Translation: CASSESGQNNSPLHF.

The rearrangement joins TRBV7-9 to TRBJ2-1; the match to TRBD1 covers 9 bases. The germline V gene has CDR1 SEHNR and CDR2 FQNEAQ (reference sequence). V was clipped by 6 bases and J by 4 bases; unmatched bases: 10. The CDR3 spans 16 residues. CDR3 in DNA: TGTGCCAGCAGGCGTACCGGGACAGGGACATACAATGAGCAGTTCTTC. Encoded protein: CASRRTGTGTYNEQFF.

A word on this clone: Other DNA sequences from this sample encode an identical CDR3 as well. The V call is TRBV4-3, the J call TRBJ1-4; TRBD1 matches at 10 bases. The CDR3 totals 15 residues. With V trimmed by 0 bases and J by 5 bases, 0 bases remained unmatched. CDR1 and CDR2 from the germline V gene are LGHNA and YSLEER. CDR3 amino acids: CASSQEGQGNEKLFF. The DNA of the CDR3 is TGCGCCAGCAGCCAAGAGGGACAGGGGAATGAAAAACTGTTTTTT.

The CDR3 loop is CASRREIYGYTF. The CDR3 region has the DNA TGTGCCAGTAGAAGAGAGATCTATGGCTACACCTTC. The rearrangement joins TRBV19 to TRBJ1-2; unclear D gene. CDR1 is LNHDA, CDR2 SQIVND, per germline (reference sequence). The CDR3 consists of 12 residues. With 6 bases removed from V and 4 bases from J, the gap between germline ends came to 9 bases.

The J gene is TRBJ1-5, the V gene TRBV5-1; D is unclear. Germline CDR1 and CDR2: SGHRS and YFSETQ. CDR3 length: 15 residues. Trimming removed 0 bases from V and 1 base from J, with 8 bases in between. The CDR3 protein is CASSLGPRSNQPQHF. CDR3 bases: TGCGCCAGCAGCTTGGGGCCGCGGAGCAATCAGCCCCAGCATTTT.

This chain links TRBV11-2 with TRBJ2-5, with TRBD2 identical over 9 bases. V gave up 5 bases and J gave up 4 bases; unmatched junction bases: 14. The germline V gene encodes CDR1 SGHAT and CDR2 FQNNGV. The CDR3 contains 17 residues. The CDR3 nucleotides are TGTGCCAGCAGCAAAACCACCGGGCTAGCGGGAATAGAGACCCAGTACTTC. Its translation: CASSKTTGLAGIETQYF.

The chain links TRBV28 to TRBJ2-2; 7 bases are a match to TRBD2. With 6 bases clipped from V and 3 bases from J, the junction kept 13 bases outside the gene matches. This CDR3 comprises 17 residues. Germline CDR1 is MDHEN and CDR2 is SYDVKM. CDR3 in amino acids: CASRSPSLSGDTGELFF. CDR3 nucleotides: TGTGCCAGCAGATCCCCGTCCCTCAGCGGGGACACCGGGGAGCTGTTTTTT.

The CDR3 is CASSSPGELNSPLHF. As DNA, the CDR3 is TGTGCCAGCAGTTCTCCAGGGGAGCTCAATTCACCCCTCCACTTT. The rearrangement links TRBV6-2 or TRBV6-3 to TRBJ1-6, with a possible D match to TRBD1 (6 bases). The CDR3 extends over 15 amino acids. Trimming removed 4 bases from V and 7 bases from J, with 14 bases in between. Germline CDR1 reads MNHEY; CDR2 reads SVGEGT.